These T cell receptor beta chains were read from a single sample in a study of cytomegalovirus exposure and HLA in healthy donors. Clones were sequenced by immunoSEQ multiplex PCR, and TCRdb holds only the in-frame ones, with some missing. The table shows 130,000 to 150,000 clones, with roughly 80% occurring only once. The material sequenced was PBMCs. Receptors were obtained from a woman aged 25-40 years in good health and CMV-seronegative. Both conserved end residues are part of each CDR3. Fields, in order: V gene, clone size, J gene, D gene, CDR3 DNA, CDR3 protein. D genes are given only for firm matches. A row's size may be missing; if present it is once, few, many or a size class.

v_gene: TRBV6-6; abundance: -; j_gene: TRBJ1-1; d_gene: TRBD1; CDR3nt: TGTGCCAGCAGAAACCGGGACAGGAACACTGAAGCTTTCTTT; CDR3aa: CASRNRDRNTEAFF
v_gene: TRBV9; abundance: -; j_gene: TRBJ2-7; d_gene: TRBD1; CDR3nt: TGTGCCAGCAGCGCCCGACAGGGCTACGAGCAGTACTTC; CDR3aa: CASSARQGYEQYF
v_gene: TRBV7-9; abundance: -; j_gene: TRBJ2-7; d_gene: TRBD2; CDR3nt: TGTGCCAGCAGCTTAATCGCCGGGGGGGGCGAGCAGTACTTC; CDR3aa: CASSLIAGGGEQYF
v_gene: TRBV7-9; abundance: once; j_gene: TRBJ2-5; d_gene: TRBD2; CDR3nt: TGTTCCAGCAGCTACGGACTAGCGGAAGAGACCCAGTACTTC; CDR3aa: CSSSYGLAEETQYF
v_gene: TRBV5-1; abundance: -; j_gene: TRBJ2-7; d_gene: TRBD2; CDR3nt: TGCGCCAGCAGCCCCGGGACTAGCGGGGGATCGCGTTTC; CDR3aa: CASSPGTSGGSRF
v_gene: TRBV4-1; abundance: -; j_gene: TRBJ2-1; d_gene: -; CDR3nt: TGCGCCAGCAGCCTACCAGCGCTAGGCCCACATGAGCAGTTCTTC; CDR3aa: CASSLPALGPHEQFF
v_gene: TRBV9; abundance: -; j_gene: TRBJ2-5; d_gene: TRBD2; CDR3nt: TGTGCCAGCAGCCCCCGAGGGACTAGCGGGGGCCCGGAGACCCAGTACTTC; CDR3aa: CASSPRGTSGGPETQYF
v_gene: TRBV19; abundance: once; j_gene: TRBJ1-1; d_gene: TRBD1; CDR3nt: TGTGCCAGTAGTTCTTTTCGGACAGGGGGTCGAAACATGGAAGCTTTCTTT; CDR3aa: CASSSFRTGGRNMEAFF
v_gene: TRBV19; abundance: -; j_gene: TRBJ2-3; d_gene: TRBD2; CDR3nt: TGTGCCAGTAGCGCTAGCGGGAGCATCGATACGCAGTATTTT; CDR3aa: CASSASGSIDTQYF
v_gene: TRBV6-6; abundance: -; j_gene: TRBJ1-5; d_gene: TRBD1; CDR3nt: TGTGCCAGCATCCTACAGGGGGCCGGTCAGCCCCAGCATTTT; CDR3aa: CASILQGAGQPQHF
v_gene: TRBV18; abundance: -; j_gene: TRBJ2-5; d_gene: TRBD2; CDR3nt: TGTGCCAGCTCACCTCGGACGGGGGGGCAAGAGACCCAGTACTTC; CDR3aa: CASSPRTGGQETQYF
v_gene: TRBV15; abundance: -; j_gene: TRBJ2-3; d_gene: TRBD2; CDR3nt: TGTGCCACCAGCAGCGCTCTGGCGGGGGGCACAGATACGCAGTATTTT; CDR3aa: CATSSALAGGTDTQYF
v_gene: TRBV19; abundance: -; j_gene: TRBJ2-5; d_gene: -; CDR3nt: TGTGCCAGTAGTCCGGGGGAGACCCAGTACTTC; CDR3aa: CASSPGETQYF
v_gene: TRBV30; abundance: -; j_gene: TRBJ2-2; d_gene: -; CDR3nt: TGTGCCTGGAGCGGAGGGACGGTGAACACCGGGGAGCTGTTTTTT; CDR3aa: CAWSGGTVNTGELFF
v_gene: TRBV29-1; abundance: -; j_gene: TRBJ1-4; d_gene: -; CDR3nt: TGCAGCGTTGGGTCTAGCGGGAATGAAAAACTGTTTTTT; CDR3aa: CSVGSSGNEKLFF
v_gene: TRBV7-9; abundance: -; j_gene: TRBJ2-3; d_gene: -; CDR3nt: TGTTCCAGCAGCTTAGTACGCGGAATACTCACAGATACGCAGTATTTT; CDR3aa: CSSSLVRGILTDTQYF
v_gene: TRBV4-1; abundance: few; j_gene: TRBJ2-3; d_gene: TRBD2; CDR3nt: TGCGCCAGCAGCCAAGATCCCAGCGGGAGGGCCTTGGATACGCAGTATTTT; CDR3aa: CASSQDPSGRALDTQYF
v_gene: TRBV27; abundance: -; j_gene: TRBJ1-6; d_gene: TRBD1; CDR3nt: TGTGCCAGCAGTTCTGGACAGGGGGCGGCTTATTCACCCCTCCACTTT; CDR3aa: CASSSGQGAAYSPLHF
v_gene: TRBV5-4; abundance: few; j_gene: TRBJ1-1; d_gene: -; CDR3nt: TGTGCCAGCAGCTTAAGCATCGAGAACACTGAAGCTTTCTTT; CDR3aa: CASSLSIENTEAFF
v_gene: TRBV10-3; abundance: -; j_gene: TRBJ1-2; d_gene: -; CDR3nt: TGTGCCATCAGCAGGGACGGGGGAGGCTATGGCTACACCTTC; CDR3aa: CAISRDGGGYGYTF
v_gene: TRBV7-9; abundance: -; j_gene: TRBJ2-4; d_gene: TRBD1; CDR3nt: TGTGCCAGCAGTTTTACAGGGGGCGCATCCAAAAACATTCAGTACTTC; CDR3aa: CASSFTGGASKNIQYF
v_gene: TRBV19; abundance: once; j_gene: TRBJ2-1; d_gene: TRBD1; CDR3nt: TGTGCCAGTAGTATTGGACAGGGTGGGATTTCCTACAATGAGCAGTTCTTC; CDR3aa: CASSIGQGGISYNEQFF
v_gene: TRBV4-1; abundance: once; j_gene: TRBJ1-2; d_gene: -; CDR3nt: TGCGCCAGCAGCCCGTCGGGAGGGGGAAACTATGGCTACACCTTC; CDR3aa: CASSPSGGGNYGYTF
v_gene: TRBV19; abundance: -; j_gene: TRBJ1-5; d_gene: -; CDR3nt: TGTGCCAGTGGACATGCGGGGGCTTCAGGCAATCAGCCCCAGCATTTT; CDR3aa: CASGHAGASGNQPQHF
v_gene: TRBV28; abundance: -; j_gene: TRBJ1-3; d_gene: -; CDR3nt: TGTGCCAGCAAGTGGGGAGGCTCTGGAAACACCATATATTTT; CDR3aa: CASKWGGSGNTIYF
v_gene: TRBV28; abundance: few; j_gene: TRBJ2-7; d_gene: TRBD2; CDR3nt: TGTGCCAGCAGAAGAGCGGGAGGGCTCGTGGACGAGCAGTACTTC; CDR3aa: CASRRAGGLVDEQYF